This TCR beta chain was identified during a study of T cell changes during pregnancy in multiple sclerosis. Generated by immunoSEQ multiplex PCR, the TCRdb table keeps only in-frame clones and is missing some. The table records roughly 79,000 clones, 75% to 95% of them present only once. This clone was seen more than once but under ten times. The CDR3 totals 14 residues. The germline V and J ends were trimmed by 3 bases and 1 base, with 9 bases remaining between them. Germline CDR1 and CDR2: MNHNY and SVGAGI (reference sequence). The clonotype originates from a female donor with multiple sclerosis, enrolled in a pregnancy study. The material was CD4+ T cells from peripheral blood mononuclear cells, obtained before pregnancy. The chain couples TRBV6-6 to TRBJ1-1, with a weak D call TRBD1 (5 bases). CDR3 sequence: CASSYGTQNTEAFF. The CDR3 region has the DNA TGTGCCAGCAGTTATGGGACTCAGAACACTGAAGCTTTCTTT.